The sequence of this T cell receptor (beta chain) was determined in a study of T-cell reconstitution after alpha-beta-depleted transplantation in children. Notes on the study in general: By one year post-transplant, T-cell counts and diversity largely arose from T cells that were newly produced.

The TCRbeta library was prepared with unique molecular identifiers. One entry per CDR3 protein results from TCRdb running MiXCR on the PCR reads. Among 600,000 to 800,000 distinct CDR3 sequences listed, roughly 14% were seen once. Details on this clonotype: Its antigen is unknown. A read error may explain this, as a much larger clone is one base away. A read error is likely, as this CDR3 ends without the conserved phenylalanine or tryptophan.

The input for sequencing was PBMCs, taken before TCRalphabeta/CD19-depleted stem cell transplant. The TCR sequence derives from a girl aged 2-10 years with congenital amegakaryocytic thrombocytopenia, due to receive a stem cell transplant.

CDR3 nucleotide sequence: TGTGCCACTTTGAAGGCTGGGAGCAATCAGCCCCAGCATTTA. Translated: CATLKAGSNQPQHL. The chain recombines TRBV10-3 with TRBJ1-5, with D unresolved. Trimming took off 10 bases at V and 1 base at J, with 14 bases between the two ends. Per the germline V gene, CDR1 is ENHRY and CDR2 is SYGVKD. The CDR3 is 14 residues long.